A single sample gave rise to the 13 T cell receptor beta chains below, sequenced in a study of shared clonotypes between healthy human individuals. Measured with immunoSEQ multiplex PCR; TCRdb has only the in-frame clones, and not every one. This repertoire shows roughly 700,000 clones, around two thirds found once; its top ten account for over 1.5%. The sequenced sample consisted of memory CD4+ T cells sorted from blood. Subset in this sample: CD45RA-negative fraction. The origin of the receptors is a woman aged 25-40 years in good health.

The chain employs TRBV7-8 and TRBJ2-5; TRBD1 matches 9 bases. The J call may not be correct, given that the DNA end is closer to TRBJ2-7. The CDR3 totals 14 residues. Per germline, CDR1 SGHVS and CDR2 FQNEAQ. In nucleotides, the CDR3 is TGTGCCAGCAGTCGGGACAGGGCGGTCGGCGAGCAGTACTTC. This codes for CASSRDRAVGEQYF.

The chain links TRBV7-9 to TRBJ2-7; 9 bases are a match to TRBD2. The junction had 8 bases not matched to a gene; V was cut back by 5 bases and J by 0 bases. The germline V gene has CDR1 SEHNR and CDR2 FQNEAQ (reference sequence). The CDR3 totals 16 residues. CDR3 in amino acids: CASSPRGSGSSYEQYF. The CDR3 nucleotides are TGTGCCAGCAGCCCCAGGGGTAGCGGGAGCTCCTACGAGCAGTACTTC. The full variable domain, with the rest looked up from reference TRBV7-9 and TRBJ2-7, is DTGVSQNPRHKITKRGQNVTFRCDPISEHNRLYWYRQTLGQGPEFLTYFQNEAQLEKSRLLSDRFSAERPKGSFSTLEIQRTEQGDSAMYLCASSPRGSGSSYEQYFGPGTRLTVT.

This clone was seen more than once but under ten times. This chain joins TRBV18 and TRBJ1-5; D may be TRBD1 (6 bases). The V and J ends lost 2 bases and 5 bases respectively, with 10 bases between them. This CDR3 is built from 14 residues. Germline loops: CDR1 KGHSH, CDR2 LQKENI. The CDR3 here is CASSPGAGDQPQHF. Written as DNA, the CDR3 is TGTGCCAGCTCACCAGGGGCAGGGGATCAGCCCCAGCATTTT. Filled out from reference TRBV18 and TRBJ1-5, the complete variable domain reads NAGVMQNPRHLVRRRGQEARLRCSPMKGHSHVYWYRQLPEEGLKFMVYLQKENIIDESGMPKERFSAEFPKEGPSILRIQQVVRGDSAAYFCASSPGAGDQPQHFGDGTRLSIL.

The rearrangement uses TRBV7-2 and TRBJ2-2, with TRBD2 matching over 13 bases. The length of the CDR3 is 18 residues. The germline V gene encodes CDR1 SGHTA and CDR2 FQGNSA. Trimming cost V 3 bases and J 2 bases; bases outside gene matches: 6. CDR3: CASSFRLAGGANTGELFF. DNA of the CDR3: TGTGCCAGCAGCTTTCGACTAGCGGGAGGCGCTAACACCGGGGAGCTGTTTTTT.

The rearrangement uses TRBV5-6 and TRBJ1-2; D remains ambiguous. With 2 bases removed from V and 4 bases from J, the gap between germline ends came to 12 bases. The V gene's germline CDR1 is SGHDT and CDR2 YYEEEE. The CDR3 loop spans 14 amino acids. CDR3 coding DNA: TGTGCCAGCAGCTTTGACCAGCCCCTCTATGGCTACACCTTC. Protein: CASSFDQPLYGYTF.

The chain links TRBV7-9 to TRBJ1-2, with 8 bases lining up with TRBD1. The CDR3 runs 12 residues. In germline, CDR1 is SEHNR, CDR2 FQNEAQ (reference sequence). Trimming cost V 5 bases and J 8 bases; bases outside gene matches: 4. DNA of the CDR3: TGTGCCAGCAGCAGGACAGGGTTCGGCTACACCTTC. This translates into CASSRTGFGYTF.

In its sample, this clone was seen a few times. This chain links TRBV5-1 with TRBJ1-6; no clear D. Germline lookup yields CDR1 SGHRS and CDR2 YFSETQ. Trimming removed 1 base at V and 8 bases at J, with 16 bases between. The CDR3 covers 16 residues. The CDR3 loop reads CASSLRPPAMDSPLHF. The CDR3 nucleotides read TGCGCCAGCAGCTTGCGACCCCCTGCGATGGATTCACCCCTCCACTTT. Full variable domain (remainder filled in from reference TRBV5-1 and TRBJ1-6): KAGVTQTPRYLIKTRGQQVTLSCSPISGHRSVSWYQQTPGQGLQFLFEYFSETQRNKGNFPGRFSGRQFSNSRSEMNVSTLELGDSALYLCASSLRPPAMDSPLHFGNGTRLTVT.

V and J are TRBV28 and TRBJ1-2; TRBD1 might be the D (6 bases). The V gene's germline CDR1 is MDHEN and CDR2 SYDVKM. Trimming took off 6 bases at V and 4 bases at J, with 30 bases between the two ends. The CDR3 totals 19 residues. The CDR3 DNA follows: TGTGCCAGCAGACACCAAATCCTAAAGACAGGAAGGAGGGGCTATGGCTACACCTTC. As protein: CASRHQILKTGRRGYGYTF.

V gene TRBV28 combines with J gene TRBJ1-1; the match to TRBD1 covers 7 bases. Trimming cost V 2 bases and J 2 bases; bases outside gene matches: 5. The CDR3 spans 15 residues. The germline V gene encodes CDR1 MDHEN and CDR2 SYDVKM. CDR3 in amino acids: CASSLPRTGNTEAFF. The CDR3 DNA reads TGTGCCAGCAGTTTACCCCGGACAGGTAACACTGAAGCTTTCTTT.

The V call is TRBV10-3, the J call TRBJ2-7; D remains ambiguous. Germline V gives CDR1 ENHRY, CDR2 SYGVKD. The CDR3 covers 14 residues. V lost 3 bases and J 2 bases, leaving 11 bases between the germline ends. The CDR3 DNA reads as TGTGCCATCAGTGATAGTTTTGGAACCTACGAGCAGTACTTC. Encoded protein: CAISDSFGTYEQYF.

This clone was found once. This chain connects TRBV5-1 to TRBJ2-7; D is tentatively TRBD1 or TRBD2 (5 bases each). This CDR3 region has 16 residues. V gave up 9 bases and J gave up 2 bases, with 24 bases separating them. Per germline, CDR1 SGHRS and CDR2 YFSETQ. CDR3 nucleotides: TGCGCCAATAGCGACCAGGGAAAGGGGCACACCTACGAGCAGTACTTC. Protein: CANSDQGKGHTYEQYF.

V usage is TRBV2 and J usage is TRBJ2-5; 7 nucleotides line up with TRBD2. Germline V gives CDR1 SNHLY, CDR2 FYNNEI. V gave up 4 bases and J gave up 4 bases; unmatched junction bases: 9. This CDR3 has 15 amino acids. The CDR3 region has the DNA TGTGCCAGCAGTGGTAGCGGGCCGGCCCGAGAGACCCAGTACTTC. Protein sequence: CASSGSGPARETQYF.

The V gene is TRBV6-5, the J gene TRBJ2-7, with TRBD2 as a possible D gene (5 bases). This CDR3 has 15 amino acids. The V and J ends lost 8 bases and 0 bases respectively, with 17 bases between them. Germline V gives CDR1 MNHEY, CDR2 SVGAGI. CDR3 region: CASESGYASSYEQYF. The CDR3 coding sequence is TGTGCCAGCGAGTCGGGGTATGCCAGCTCCTACGAGCAGTACTTC.